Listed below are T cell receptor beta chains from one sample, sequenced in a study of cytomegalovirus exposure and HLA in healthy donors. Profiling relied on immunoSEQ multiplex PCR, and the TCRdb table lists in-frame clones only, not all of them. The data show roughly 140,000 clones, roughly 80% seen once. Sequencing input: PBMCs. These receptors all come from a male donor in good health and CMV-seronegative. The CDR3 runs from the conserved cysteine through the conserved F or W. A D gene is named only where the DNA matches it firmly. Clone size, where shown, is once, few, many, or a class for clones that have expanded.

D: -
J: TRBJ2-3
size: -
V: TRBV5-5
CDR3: CASSFVGSGGGSTDTQYF
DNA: TGTGCCAGCAGCTTTGTGGGGTCGGGCGGAGGAAGCACAGATACGCAGTATTTT

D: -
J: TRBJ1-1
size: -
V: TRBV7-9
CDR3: CASRTFPGTEAFF
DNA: TGTGCCAGCAGGACTTTCCCTGGTACTGAAGCTTTCTTT

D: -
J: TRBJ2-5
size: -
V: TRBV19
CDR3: CASSTGGRETQYF
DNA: TGTGCCAGTAGTACGGGGGGCCGGGAGACCCAGTACTTC

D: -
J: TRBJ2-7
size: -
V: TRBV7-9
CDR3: CASSLAGATYEQYF
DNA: TGTGCCAGCAGCTTAGCGGGGGCGACCTACGAGCAGTACTTC

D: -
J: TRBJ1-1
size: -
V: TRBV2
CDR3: CASIAGGNEAFF
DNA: TGTGCCAGCATTGCCGGCGGGAATGAAGCTTTCTTT

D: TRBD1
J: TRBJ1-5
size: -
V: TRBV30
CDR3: CAWTDGQGNQPQHF
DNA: TGTGCCTGGACCGACGGACAGGGGAATCAGCCCCAGCATTTT

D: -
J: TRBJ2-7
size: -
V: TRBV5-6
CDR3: CASTQLFTTPSYEQYF
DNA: TGTGCCAGCACCCAACTTTTTACCACTCCATCCTACGAGCAGTACTTC

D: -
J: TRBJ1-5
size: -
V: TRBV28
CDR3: CASSVQGHQPQHF
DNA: TGTGCCAGCAGTGTCCAGGGGCATCAGCCCCAGCATTTT

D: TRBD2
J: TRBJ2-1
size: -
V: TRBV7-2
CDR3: CASSFLHGGAIHEQFF
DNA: TGTGCCAGCAGCTTTCTCCACGGGGGGGCCATTCATGAGCAGTTCTTC

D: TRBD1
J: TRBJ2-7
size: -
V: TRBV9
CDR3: CASSPRDRGRDEQYF
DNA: TGTGCCAGCAGCCCTAGGGACAGGGGGAGGGACGAGCAGTACTTC

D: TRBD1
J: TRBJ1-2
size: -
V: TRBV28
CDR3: CASSFLPTTGIFYGYTF
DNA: TGTGCCAGCAGTTTTCTCCCTACGACAGGGATCTTCTATGGCTACACCTTC

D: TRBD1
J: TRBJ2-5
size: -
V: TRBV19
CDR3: CASSLWTGKEGETQYF
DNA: TGTGCCAGTAGTCTGTGGACAGGGAAGGAAGGGGAGACCCAGTACTTC

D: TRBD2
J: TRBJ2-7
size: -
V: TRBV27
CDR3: CASSSYTSATFYEQYF
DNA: TGTGCCAGCAGTTCTTATACTAGCGCCACTTTTTACGAGCAGTACTTC

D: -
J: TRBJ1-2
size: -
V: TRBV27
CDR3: CASSLSPTGVGGYTF
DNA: TGTGCCAGCAGTTTATCCCCCACGGGGGTAGGTGGCTACACCTTC

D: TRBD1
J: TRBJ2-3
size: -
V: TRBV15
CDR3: CATSSGDRGVQYF
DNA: TGTGCCACCAGCAGCGGGGACAGGGGTGTGCAGTATTTT

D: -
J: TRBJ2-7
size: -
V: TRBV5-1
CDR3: CASSPTGNEQYF
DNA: TGCGCCAGCAGCCCAACAGGGAACGAGCAGTACTTC

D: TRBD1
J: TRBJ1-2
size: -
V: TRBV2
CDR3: CASSEGQGYGYTF
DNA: TGTGCCAGCAGTGAGGGACAGGGCTATGGCTACACCTTC

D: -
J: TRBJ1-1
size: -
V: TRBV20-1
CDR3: CSASGLREAFF
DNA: TGCAGTGCTTCAGGGTTACGTGAAGCTTTCTTT

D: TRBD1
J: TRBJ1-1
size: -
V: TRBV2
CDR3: CASSEGDRRNTEAFF
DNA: TGTGCCAGCAGTGAAGGGGACAGGCGGAACACTGAAGCTTTCTTT

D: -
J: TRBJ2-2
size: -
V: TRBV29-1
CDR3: CSVVLAHTNTGELFF
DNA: TGCAGCGTTGTTCTAGCGCACACGAACACCGGGGAGCTGTTTTTT

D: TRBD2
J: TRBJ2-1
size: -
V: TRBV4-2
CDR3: CASSSSGTSFSNGNEQFF
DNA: TGTGCCAGCAGCTCGTCCGGGACTAGCTTCTCGAACGGGAATGAGCAGTTCTTC

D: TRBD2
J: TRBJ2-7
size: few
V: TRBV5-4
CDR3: CASSPLLAGGPREQYF
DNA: TGTGCCAGCAGTCCCCTTTTAGCGGGAGGCCCTCGCGAGCAGTACTTC

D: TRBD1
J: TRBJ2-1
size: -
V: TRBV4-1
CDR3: CASSLLGQDNEQFF
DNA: TGCGCTAGCAGCCTCCTCGGACAGGACAATGAGCAGTTCTTC

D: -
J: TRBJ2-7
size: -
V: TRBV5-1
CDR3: CASSLSGTSYEQYF
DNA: TGCGCCAGCAGCCTTAGCGGAACCTCCTACGAGCAGTACTTC

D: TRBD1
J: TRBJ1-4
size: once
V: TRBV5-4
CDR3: CASTKTGTGGGKLFF
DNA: TGTGCCAGCACCAAAACCGGGACAGGGGGCGGAAAACTGTTTTTT

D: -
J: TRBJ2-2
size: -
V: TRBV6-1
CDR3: CATDTTGFFTGELFF
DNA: TGTGCCACAGACACTACAGGGTTTTTTACCGGGGAGCTGTTTTTT

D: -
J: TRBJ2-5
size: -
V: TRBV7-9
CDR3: CASSLEAGLGEETQYF
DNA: TGTGCCAGCAGCTTGGAGGCGGGCCTCGGCGAAGAGACCCAGTACTTC

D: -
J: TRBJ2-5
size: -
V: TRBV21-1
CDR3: CASSKGGPGQDETQYF
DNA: TGTGCCAGCAGCAAAGGGGGTCCGGGACAGGACGAGACCCAGTACTTC

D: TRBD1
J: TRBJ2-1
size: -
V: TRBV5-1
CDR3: CASSSGQGNEQFF
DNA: TGCGCCAGCAGCTCGGGACAGGGGAATGAGCAGTTCTTC

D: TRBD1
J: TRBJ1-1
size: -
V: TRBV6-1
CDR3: CASSLIDRETEAFF
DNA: TGTGCCAGCAGTCTAATTGACAGGGAAACTGAAGCTTTCTTT

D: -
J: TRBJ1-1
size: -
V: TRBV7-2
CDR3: CASSLVPTGFNTEAFF
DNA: TGTGCCAGCAGCTTAGTCCCAACAGGTTTCAACACTGAAGCTTTCTTT

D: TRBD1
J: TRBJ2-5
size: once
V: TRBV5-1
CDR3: CASSIGTGEETQYF
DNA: TGCGCCAGCAGTATCGGGACAGGTGAAGAGACTCAGTACTTC

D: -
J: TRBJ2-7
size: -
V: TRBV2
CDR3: CASIGQGPYEQYF
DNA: TGTGCCAGCATAGGTCAGGGCCCTTACGAGCAGTACTTC

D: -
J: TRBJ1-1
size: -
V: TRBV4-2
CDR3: CASIDQGRGTEAFF
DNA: TGTGCCAGCATCGACCAGGGGCGAGGGACTGAAGCTTTCTTT

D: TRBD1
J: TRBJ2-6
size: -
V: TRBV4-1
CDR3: CASSQDGQGGANVLTF
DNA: TGTGCCAGCAGCCAAGATGGACAGGGTGGGGCCAACGTCCTGACTTTC

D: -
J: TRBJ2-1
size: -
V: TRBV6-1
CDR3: CASNYNGGLNNEQFF
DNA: TGTGCCAGCAACTACAATGGGGGCCTTAACAATGAGCAGTTCTTC

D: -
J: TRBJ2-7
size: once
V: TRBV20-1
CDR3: CSFAQGVEQYF
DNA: TGCAGTTTCGCCCAGGGTGTCGAGCAGTACTTC